This T cell receptor beta chain originates from a study of cytomegalovirus exposure and HLA in healthy donors. General study findings and limits: According to an earlier analysis, most TCR beta V segments yielded productive rearrangements about 87% or about 30% of the time.

Remarks on this clone: Its antigen is currently unknown.

With 60 Vbeta and 13 Jbeta primers, the PCR was carried out. Clones were read by immunoSEQ multiplex PCR, and TCRdb kept only the in-frame ones, dropping some. The sample spans tens of thousands of clones; the ten largest clones claim approximately 1.8%. Germline V CDR1 and CDR2: SQVTM, ANQGSEA. This CDR3 is 15 amino acids long. V lost 7 bases to trimming and J lost 0 bases, with 16 bases between them. The chain carries TRBV29-1 and TRBJ2-4, with D maybe TRBD2 (6 bases). What was sequenced was PBMCs. The TCR sequence derives from a woman between 25 and 40 years old in good health and CMV-seronegative. The CDR3 nucleotides read TGCAGCGCCCTTCCCCCGGGACTAGCCAAAAACATTCAGTACTTC. Translated, it gives CSALPPGLAKNIQYF.